This T cell receptor beta chain is from a study of cytomegalovirus exposure and HLA in healthy donors. Study-wide results and caveats: TCR beta chain V- and J-gene trimming was linked, in a later analysis, to a missense variant in DCLRE1C. According to an earlier analysis, most TCR beta V segments yielded productive rearrangements about 87% or about 30% of the time. Listed as cytomegalovirus-associated were approximately 160 TCR beta chains.

PCR amplification relied on 60 Vbeta primers (plus 13 Jbeta primers). The assay was immunoSEQ multiplex PCR, and TCRdb's table has in-frame clones only and misses some. Of some 95,000 clones listed, 80% are singletons. This clone has more than one count but fewer than ten. Antigen unknown. There were likely unrecorded immune exposures, though donors were nominally healthy when sampled. V lost 2 bases and J 9 bases, leaving 13 bases between the germline ends. The CDR3 sequence is 13 residues long. In germline, CDR1 is MGHDK, CDR2 SYGVNS. The sequence was obtained from a man between 25 and 39 years old in good health and CMV-seronegative. Sequences were obtained from PBMCs. The chain uses TRBV25-1 and TRBJ1-2; D remains ambiguous. The DNA for the CDR3 is TGTGCCAGCAGTGAAGGAGTCCGCCGCCGCTACACCTTC. Translation gives CASSEGVRRRYTF.